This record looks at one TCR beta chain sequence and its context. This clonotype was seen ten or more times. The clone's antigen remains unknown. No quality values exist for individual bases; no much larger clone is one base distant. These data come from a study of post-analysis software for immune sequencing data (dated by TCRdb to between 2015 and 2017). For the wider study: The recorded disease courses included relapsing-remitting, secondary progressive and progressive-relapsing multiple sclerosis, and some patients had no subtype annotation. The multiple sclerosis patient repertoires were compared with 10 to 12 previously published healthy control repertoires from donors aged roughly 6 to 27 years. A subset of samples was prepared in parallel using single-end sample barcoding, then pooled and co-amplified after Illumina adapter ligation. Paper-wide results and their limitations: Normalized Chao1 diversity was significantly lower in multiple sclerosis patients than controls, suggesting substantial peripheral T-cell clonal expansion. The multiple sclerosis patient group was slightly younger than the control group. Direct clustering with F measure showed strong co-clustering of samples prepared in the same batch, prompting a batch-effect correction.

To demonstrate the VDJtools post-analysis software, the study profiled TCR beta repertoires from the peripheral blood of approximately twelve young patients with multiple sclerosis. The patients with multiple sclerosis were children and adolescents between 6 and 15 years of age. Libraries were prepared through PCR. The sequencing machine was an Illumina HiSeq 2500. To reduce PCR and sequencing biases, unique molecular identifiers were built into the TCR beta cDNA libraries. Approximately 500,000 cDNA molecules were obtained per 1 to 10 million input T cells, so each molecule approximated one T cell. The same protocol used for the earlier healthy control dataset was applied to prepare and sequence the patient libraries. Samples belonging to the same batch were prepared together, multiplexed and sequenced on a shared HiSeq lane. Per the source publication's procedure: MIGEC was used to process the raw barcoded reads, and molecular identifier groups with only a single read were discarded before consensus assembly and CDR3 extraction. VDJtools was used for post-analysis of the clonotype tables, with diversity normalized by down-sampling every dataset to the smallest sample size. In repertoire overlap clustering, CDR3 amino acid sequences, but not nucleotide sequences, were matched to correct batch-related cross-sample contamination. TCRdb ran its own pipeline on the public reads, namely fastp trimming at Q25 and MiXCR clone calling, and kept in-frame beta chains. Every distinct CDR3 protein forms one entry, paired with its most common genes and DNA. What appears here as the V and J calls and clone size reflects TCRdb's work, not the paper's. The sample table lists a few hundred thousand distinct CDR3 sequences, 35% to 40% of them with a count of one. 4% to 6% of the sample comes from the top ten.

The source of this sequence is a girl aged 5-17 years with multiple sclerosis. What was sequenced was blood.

The nucleotides read TGTGCCACCAGCAGACTCCACGAGGCTAGCCCATTGGGTGAGCAGTTCTTC. It codes for CATSRLHEASPLGEQFF. The V and J segments used are TRBV15 and TRBJ2-1, with TRBD2 as a weak D call on 5 bases. CDR1 LNHNV and CDR2 YYDKDF are derived from the germline V gene (reference sequence). The junction carries 23 bases between V and J, which are trimmed by 2 bases and 9 bases respectively. Counted from cysteine to phenylalanine, this CDR3 has 17 amino acids. The sequence is cut down to CDR3 DNA, 51 bases in frame from base 1.